The sequence of this T cell receptor beta chain was determined in a study of blood T cell repertoires in COVID-19. Per germline, CDR1 SGHRS and CDR2 YFSETQ. The CDR3 contains 16 residues. V lost 5 bases to trimming and J lost 0 bases; unmatched junction nucleotides: 8. In the source study's methods: Amplified reference gene primers provided the basis for estimating nucleated cell counts. Using immunoSEQ multiplex PCR, the repertoire was profiled, and TCRdb retains in-frame clones only, with some absent. For V, J and clone size, that table is used; D and trimming come from the DNA. The sample contains fewer than 75,000 clones, around 86% of which appear only once.

Sequencing was performed on peripheral blood. The chain employs TRBV5-1 and TRBJ2-7, with 10 nucleotides matching TRBD2. This TCR was sampled from a man aged 45-65 years with active COVID-19. CDR3 in DNA: TGCGCCAGCAGATTCCCTAGCGGGAGTCTCTCCTACGAGCAGTACTTC. Translation: CASRFPSGSLSYEQYF.